One sample yielded the 23 T cell receptor beta chains listed below, sequenced in a study of beta chain features in type 1 diabetes. No cognate antigen is known for these TCRs. Study-wide findings and caveats: Among all four CD4+ subsets, Type 1 diabetes patients had TCRB CDR3s that were moderately but significantly shorter.

Since all of the isolated RNA was reverse transcribed, expressed TCRB transcripts were what got sequenced. Clones were sequenced by immunoSEQ multiplex PCR, and TCRdb holds only the in-frame ones, with some missing. This sample has roughly 240,000 clones; roughly a quarter occur once, and the top ten carry about 0.012%. Sequenced input: naive CD4+ T cells from blood. These TCRs come from a woman in her twenties or thirties with type 1 diabetes.

This clone was observed a few times. The chain links TRBV28 to TRBJ2-4, with 15 bases fitting TRBD2. V shed 5 bases, J shed 9 bases, and the junction held 14 bases outside the gene matches. The germline V gene has CDR1 MDHEN and CDR2 SYDVKM. The CDR3 is 18 residues long. The DNA of the CDR3 is TGTGCCAGCAGTCCCCGGACTAGCGGGAGGGCCTTAGTTGTCATTCAGTACTTC. Translation: CASSPRTSGRALVVIQYF.

The chain recombines TRBV28 with TRBJ2-2, with D possibly being TRBD1 (5 bases). CDR1 and CDR2 from the germline V gene are MDHEN and SYDVKM. The CDR3 is 15 residues long. V lost 6 bases and J 2 bases, leaving 13 bases between the germline ends. CDR3 sequence: CASSLGDTNTGELFF. The CDR3 coding sequence is TGTGCCAGCAGCCTAGGGGATACAAACACCGGGGAGCTGTTTTTT.

This clone was counted only a few times. J is TRBJ2-3 and V is TRBV9; 8 nucleotides align to TRBD2. J was trimmed by 4 bases and V by 6 bases; bases with no gene match: 7. The germline V gene encodes CDR1 SGDLS and CDR2 YYNGEE. The CDR3 length is 14 residues. The CDR3 region is CASTSGRASDTQYF. As DNA, the CDR3 is TGTGCCAGCACAAGCGGGAGAGCGTCAGATACGCAGTATTTT. Full variable domain (remainder filled in from reference TRBV9 and TRBJ2-3): DSGVTQTPKHLITATGQRVTLRCSPRSGDLSVYWYQQSLDQGLQFLIQYYNGEERAKGNILERFSAQQFPDLHSELNLSSLELGDSALYFCASTSGRASDTQYFGPGTRLTVL.

The rearrangement links TRBV28 to TRBJ1-1; D uncertain. There are 12 residues in the CDR3. Germline-derived CDR1 and CDR2 are MDHEN and SYDVKM. V was pared by 1 base and J by 6 bases, with 6 bases between. CDR3 protein: CASSLFGAEAFF. The CDR3 DNA follows: TGTGCCAGCAGTTTATTCGGGGCTGAAGCTTTCTTT.

The rearrangement uses TRBV9 and TRBJ2-6; 8 bases are shared with TRBD2. The CDR3 extends over 17 amino acids. CDR1 and CDR2 (germline): SGDLS, YYNGEE. V shed 2 bases, J shed 2 bases, and the junction held 6 bases outside the gene matches. The CDR3 region has the DNA TGTGCCAGCAGCGTCACCGTGCGGGGGGCTGGGGCCAACGTCCTGACTTTC. This encodes CASSVTVRGAGANVLTF.

This clone was seen only a few times. The V gene is TRBV7-2, the J gene TRBJ2-5; the match to TRBD1 covers 7 bases. In germline, CDR1 is SGHTA, CDR2 FQGNSA. With 5 bases clipped from V and 3 bases from J, the junction kept 6 bases outside the gene matches. The CDR3 has 14 residues. The CDR3 sequence is CASSPLGQKETQYF. The CDR3 DNA reads as TGTGCCAGCAGCCCCCTGGGACAGAAAGAGACCCAGTACTTC.

This chain links TRBV7-2 with TRBJ2-5; TRBD2 matches at 8 bases. The CDR3 consists of 13 residues. CDR1 is SGHTA and CDR2 is FQGNSA in the germline V gene. J was trimmed by 6 bases and V by 5 bases; bases with no gene match: 5. The CDR3 loop reads CASSQRLAQTQYF. The CDR3 coding sequence is TGTGCCAGCAGCCAAAGACTAGCGCAGACCCAGTACTTC.

The chain employs TRBV30 and TRBJ1-1; the D gene is possibly TRBD1 (6 bases). The CDR3 contains 12 residues. Per germline, CDR1 GTSNPN and CDR2 SVGIG (reference sequence). The V end was cut by 1 base, the J end by 11 bases, with 14 bases between. The CDR3 DNA is TGTGCCTGGAGTGGTGGAGGGGGGGAGGCTTTCTTT. This gives the protein CAWSGGGGEAFF.

This clone was counted a few times. A junction boundary mismatches the germline segment, possibly from a read error. The V gene is TRBV7-7, the J gene TRBJ2-3, with D hard to call. The CDR3 sequence is 15 residues long. The V gene's germline CDR1 is SSHAT and CDR2 FNYEAQ (reference sequence). The CDR3, as DNA: TGTGCTAGCAGCTTAGGGCAGGCTAGCACAGATACGCAGTATTTT. Translation gives CASSLGQASTDTQYF.

This chain uses TRBV28 with TRBJ2-2, with D tentatively TRBD2 (7 bases). From germline, CDR1 is MDHEN and CDR2 SYDVKM. The CDR3 extends over 15 amino acids. Trimming removed 6 bases at V and 7 bases at J, with 18 bases between. The CDR3 region has the DNA TGTGCCAGCAGCAGGGGAACTAGCGATATCGGGGAGCTGTTTTTT. Translated: CASSRGTSDIGELFF. Using reference TRBV28 and TRBJ2-2 for the parts outside the CDR3, the full variable domain is DVKVTQSSRYLVKRTGEKVFLECVQDMDHENMFWYRQDPGLGLRLIYFSYDVKMKEKGDIPEGYSVSREKKERFSLILESASTNQTSMYLCASSRGTSDIGELFFGEGSRLTVL.

The genes are TRBV11-2 and TRBJ2-2, with TRBD2 matching 16 bases. The V gene end was trimmed by 4 bases and the J gene end by 6 bases; junction bases not matched to a gene: 11. CDR3 length: 19 amino acids. Germline CDR1 is SGHAT and CDR2 is FQNNGV. The CDR3 bases are TGTGCCAGCAGCTCTCTCGCCGGGACTAGCGGGAGGGCCTCCGGGGAGCTGTTTTTT. This codes for CASSSLAGTSGRASGELFF.

J is TRBJ2-1 and V is TRBV7-2; 11 bases align to TRBD2. V shed 2 bases, J shed 9 bases, and the junction held 6 bases outside the gene matches. Germline V gene lookup returns CDR1 SGHTA and CDR2 FQGNSA. The CDR3 consists of 15 residues. The CDR3 DNA sequence: TGTGCCAGCAGCTTAATGGGGACTAGCGGCGGTGAGCAGTTCTTC. Its protein product is CASSLMGTSGGEQFF. Looking up the rest from reference TRBV7-2 and TRBJ2-1 gives the full variable domain: GAGVSQSPSNKVTEKGKDVELRCDPISGHTALYWYRQSLGQGLEFLIYFQGNSAPDKSGLPSDRFSAERTGGSVSTLTIQRTQQEDSAVYLCASSLMGTSGGEQFFGPGTRLTVL.

In this sample, this clone turned up a few times. The chain links TRBV7-9 to TRBJ2-7; 8 bases are a match to TRBD2. Germline CDR1 and CDR2: SEHNR and FQNEAQ (reference sequence). Trimming removed 8 bases from V and 4 bases from J; junction bases left unmatched: 10. The CDR3 sequence is 14 residues long. The CDR3 nucleotides read TGTGCCAGCGACTGGGGAGCGGGAGCTTACGAGCAGTACTTC. It encodes CASDWGAGAYEQYF.

This clone was picked up a small number of times. V is TRBV30 and J is TRBJ1-5; TRBD1 might be the D (6 bases). The germline V gene has CDR1 GTSNPN and CDR2 SVGIG (reference sequence). V gave up 1 base and J gave up 0 bases, with 16 bases separating them. This CDR3 spans 17 amino acids. CDR3 amino acids: CAWSDSRDTSSNQPQHF. In DNA form, the CDR3 reads TGTGCCTGGAGTGACTCTCGGGACACTAGTAGCAATCAGCCCCAGCATTTT.

This clone was picked up a small number of times. V gene TRBV18 combines with J gene TRBJ2-1; weak D call: TRBD2 (5 bases). The CDR3 runs to 14 residues. Trimming left V 0 bases short and J 4 bases short, with 7 bases between. Germline V lookup: CDR1 KGHSH, CDR2 LQKENI. DNA of the CDR3: TGTGCCAGCTCACCACCTAGCGAGTACAATGAGCAGTTCTTC. Residues: CASSPPSEYNEQFF.

This clone has more than one count but fewer than ten. The V and J genes are TRBV23-1 and TRBJ2-7, with 11 positions matching TRBD1. TRBV23-1 is assigned to the ORF class and has an uncertain function. The V and J ends lost 8 bases and 3 bases, in that order; junction bases with no gene match: 6. The CDR3 has 14 residues. This CDR3 is CASSGDRGFYEQYF. CDR3 DNA sequence: TGCGCCAGCTCAGGGGACAGGGGGTTCTACGAGCAGTACTTC.

This clone was seen only a few times. This chain connects TRBV4-1 to TRBJ2-7; tentatively, D is TRBD2 (6 bases). Trimming cost V 3 bases and J 2 bases, with 20 bases left between them. The CDR3 is made up of 17 amino acids. The V gene's germline CDR1 is MGHRA and CDR2 YSYEKL. The CDR3 region is CASSQHREPLTTYEQYF. CDR3 coding DNA: TGCGCCAGCAGCCAGCACCGGGAGCCTCTTACCACCTACGAGCAGTACTTC.

The chain links TRBV25-1 to TRBJ2-5; D possibly corresponds to TRBD1 (5 bases). Germline CDR1 reads MGHDK; CDR2 reads SYGVNS. This CDR3 comprises 14 residues. V shed 2 bases and J shed 3 bases, with 10 bases lying between them. The CDR3 bases are TGTGCCAGCAGTGAACTCGGCAGGGAAGAGACCCAGTACTTC. It is translated as CASSELGREETQYF.

On this clone itself: In the same sample, other DNA sequences code for this CDR3. The chain employs TRBV5-1 and TRBJ2-7; no definite D call. This CDR3 has 11 amino acids. CDR1 and CDR2 (germline): SGHRS, YFSETQ. The V and J ends lost 3 bases and 4 bases respectively, with 5 bases between them. The CDR3 is CASSSEYEQYF. CDR3 DNA sequence: TGCGCCAGCAGCTCGGAGTACGAGCAGTACTTC.

This clone turned up a few times. The chain recombines TRBV10-1 with TRBJ2-5; 11 bases are shared with TRBD2. The V segment lost 4 bases and the J segment 2 bases; nucleotides outside the gene matches: 6. This CDR3 is built from 16 residues. Per germline, CDR1 WNHNN and CDR2 SYGVQD (reference sequence). The CDR3 sequence is CASSAGGTSGQETQYF. In DNA form, the CDR3 reads TGCGCCAGCAGTGCCGGGGGGACTAGCGGACAAGAGACCCAGTACTTC.

This clone was observed a handful of times. J is TRBJ2-1 and V is TRBV7-8, with 10 bases that match TRBD2. CDR1 SGHVS and CDR2 FQNEAQ come from the germline V gene. The length of the CDR3 is 17 residues. The ends lost 4 bases at V and 2 bases at J; junction bases unmatched: 8. The CDR3 DNA follows: TGTGCCAGCAGCTCCCAATGGACTAGCGGTACCTACAATGAGCAGTTCTTC. It translates to CASSSQWTSGTYNEQFF.

This clone was found a few times. The rearrangement uses TRBV27 and TRBJ2-5, with 7 positions matching TRBD1. The CDR3 covers 14 residues. Germline assignment: CDR1 MNHEY and CDR2 SMNVEV (reference sequence). The V segment lost 6 bases and the J segment 9 bases; nucleotides outside the gene matches: 13. The CDR3 sequence is CASSRTGAGRPQYF. CDR3 DNA sequence: TGTGCCAGCAGCCGAACAGGGGCGGGTCGTCCCCAGTACTTC.

This clone was counted only a few times. DNA of the CDR3: TGTGCCAGCAGCTCCGGGACTTTAGAGACCCAGTACTTC. It encodes CASSSGTLETQYF. V is TRBV5-6 and J is TRBJ2-5; D possibly corresponds to TRBD2 (6 bases). In germline, CDR1 is SGHDT, CDR2 YYEEEE. With 3 bases removed from V and 4 bases from J, the gap between germline ends came to 10 bases. The CDR3 is made up of 13 amino acids.